The present TCR beta chain was sequenced within a study of blood T cell repertoires in COVID-19. Study overall: Italy, Spain and the United States were the sources of the convalescent and acute COVID-19 samples. PBMCs, B-cell-depleted T cells, or T cells were the source of the cDNA or gDNA that made up the material.

Per the authors' pipeline: Estimated nucleated cell counts came from reference gene primer amplification. The table came from immunoSEQ multiplex PCR; TCRdb's copy has only in-frame clones and leaves some out. V and J calls and clone size are copied from that table; D and trimming were computed from the DNA. This sample has about 220,000 clones; approximately 81% occur once, and the top ten carry 3% to 4.5%. The V and J ends lost 7 bases and 8 bases, in that order; junction bases with no gene match: 10. Germline V CDR1 and CDR2: SNHLY, FYNNEI. The CDR3 is 13 amino acids. The V and J genes are TRBV2 and TRBJ1-2; 7 nucleotides line up with TRBD1. The TCR was taken from a woman of 80 years or more with acute or convalescent COVID-19. Specimen: peripheral blood. CDR3 sequence reads: CASTQGGHLGYTF. The CDR3 DNA sequence: TGTGCCAGCACCCAGGGGGGACATTTAGGCTACACCTTC.